This TCR beta chain comes out of a study of T cells after yellow fever vaccination. General study results and limits: The booster saw the reappearance of most primary-vaccination clones (around 96% CD4, around 88% CD8). From the bulk population, abundant clonotypes could contaminate and appear within FACS-sorted repertoires.

This CDR3 region has 15 residues. The germline V gene has CDR1 SQVTM and CDR2 ANQGSEA. V was clipped by 4 bases and J by 1 base; unmatched bases: 2. TCRdb redid the calling of the 5' RACE reads with MiXCR, one entry per CDR3 protein. Seen here are roughly 70,000 distinct CDR3 sequences, almost 8% observed once, and the top ten hold 35% to 45%. This clonotype was observed at least ten times. Its antigen is unknown. Sample: CD8+ T cells sorted from PBMCs, taken on the day of the yellow fever booster vaccination. The sequence was obtained from a man aged 30 to 45 who received the YFV17D yellow fever vaccine. This chain joins TRBV29-1 and TRBJ2-1; 12 bases align to TRBD2. This CDR3 reads CSVVTSGRSYNEQFF. CDR3 nucleotide sequence: TGCAGCGTTGTCACTAGCGGGAGGTCCTACAATGAGCAGTTCTTC.